The TCR beta chain described here comes from a study of blood T cell repertoires in COVID-19 (TCRdb year 2020). General notes on the study: The collaborator samples originated in the United States, Italy and Spain and spanned the acute and convalescent phases of COVID-19. The prospective study material was composed of cDNA or gDNA derived from T cells, B-cell-depleted T cells, or PBMCs. Subjects who had been exposed to COVID-19, were actively infected with it, or had recovered from it provided the deeply sampled blood TCRbeta repertoires that made up the dataset. The repertoires were released in a freely available public database intended as a resource for research on the immune response to SARS-CoV-2. Samples came from the ongoing ImmuneRACE study (first 160 participants) plus 1,254 subjects from 6 global collaborators. Nearly every sample came with metadata listing a de-identified subject ID, COVID-19 status, age in years and sex. Where available, HLA class I and class II types were taken from metadata supplied by the sample provider and were not determined by assay-based typing. General conclusions and limits of the study: The quantity of clinical and demographic metadata differed by source and by participant and was supplied without curation.

Notes on this clone: The antigen it recognizes is unknown. The input lacks base qualities; no much larger clone sits a single base away.

Enrolling through a virtual design, the prospective study's participants ranged in age from roughly 18 to 95 years and lived across 24 United States geographic areas. In the prospective study, cohorts were assigned on the basis of participant-reported clinical history obtained from a screening survey and a study questionnaire. For ImmuneRACE Cohort 3, a participant was defined as recovered based on two consecutive negative NP/OP PCR tests, clearance by a healthcare professional, or resolution of symptoms. In the prospective study, mobile phlebotomists collected whole blood, serum and a nasopharyngeal or oropharyngeal swab from each participant. Participants in the prospective study had the option to provide additional blood draws and questionnaires over a 2-month period. Before DNA extraction, blood samples from the prospective study were shipped at room temperature or frozen. TCRbeta CDR3 regions were amplified from genomic DNA using the immunoSEQ Assay, a bias-controlled multiplex PCR. The paper's data handling went like this. Nucleated cell counts per sample were estimated from amplification of reference gene primers within the assay. Sequence reads were collapsed and filtered to measure the absolute abundance of every unique TCRbeta CDR3 rearrangement. Productive Simpson clonality was computed per sample as the square root of Simpson's diversity index over productive rearrangements. The table comes from immuneACCESS by way of TCRdb, which keeps in-frame sequences with V and J called. Part of the clones is missing from these tables; in studies checked, under half for an unresolved V gene and the rest for unknown reasons. V and J calls and clone size are copied from that table; D and trimming were computed from the DNA. In all, the sample holds around 200,000 clones, and approximately 89% of those were seen once. The ten largest clones capture about 0.8% of the sample.

The TCR comes from a young woman who had recovered from COVID-19. The material sequenced was PBMCs or T cells enriched from blood (not recorded which).

The DNA sequence is as follows: TGTGCCAGCAGTGACAGATTTGAAGCTTTCTTT. This encodes CASSDRFEAFF. The V gene is TRBV2 and the J gene is TRBJ1-1, with the D gene too uncertain to name. A distance of 6 bases separates the germline ends of V and J, which lose 3 bases and 7 bases respectively. Looking up the germline V gene yields CDR1 SNHLY and CDR2 FYNNEI. The CDR3 has 11 amino acids, counting the end cysteine and phenylalanine. Only CDR3 DNA remains: 33 bases, in frame from the first base.